The present T cell receptor delta chain was sequenced within a study of γδ T cells in repeated Plasmodium falciparum infection. On the study more broadly: Some Malian samples span acute malaria episodes; others come from no-transmission periods.

In germline, CDR1 is TSWWSYY, CDR2 QGS. CDR3 length equals 14 residues. V gave up 2 bases and J gave up 11 bases; unmatched junction bases: 11. Note on this clone: It is likely a read error: a sequence one base away is far more abundant. The sample has other DNA sequences that encode this CDR3 too.

TCRdb used CATT to re-call clones from the multiplex PCR reads. The sample has roughly 90,000 delta-chain clones; less than 1% are singletons. Vgamma9/Vdelta2+ and Vdelta2-negative gammadelta T cells were flow-sorted from PBMC for bulk sequencing. Sequenced input: gamma-delta T cells from blood. The source of this sequence is a pool of human donors (malaria-infected and uninfected, not separated). V gene TRDV1 combines with J gene TRDJ1, with TRDD3 matching 7 bases. CDR3 nucleotide sequence: TGTGCTCTTGGGGAATACTACTCCGGGGGATCTCTCATCTTT. This translates into CALGEYYSGGSLIF.